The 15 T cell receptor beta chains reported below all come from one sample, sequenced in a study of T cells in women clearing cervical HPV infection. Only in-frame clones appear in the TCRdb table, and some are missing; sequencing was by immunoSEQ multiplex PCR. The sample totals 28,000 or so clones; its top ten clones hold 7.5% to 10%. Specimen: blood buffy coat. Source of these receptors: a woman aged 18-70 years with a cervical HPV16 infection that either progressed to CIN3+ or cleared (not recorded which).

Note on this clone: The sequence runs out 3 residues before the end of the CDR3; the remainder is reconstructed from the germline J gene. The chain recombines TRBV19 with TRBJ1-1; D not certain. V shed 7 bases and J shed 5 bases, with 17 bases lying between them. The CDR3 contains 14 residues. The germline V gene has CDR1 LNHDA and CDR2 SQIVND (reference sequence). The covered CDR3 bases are TGTGCCAGTATACCCGGCATCCGAGGGACTGAA. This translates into CASIPGIRGTE. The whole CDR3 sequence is CASIPGIRGTEAFF. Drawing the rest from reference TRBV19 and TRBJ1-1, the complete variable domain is DGGITQSPKYLFRKEGQNVTLSCEQNLNHDAMYWYRQDPGQGLRLIYYSQIVNDFQKGDIAEGYSVSREKKESFPLTVTSAQKNPTAFYLCASIPGIRGTEAFFGQGTRLTVV.

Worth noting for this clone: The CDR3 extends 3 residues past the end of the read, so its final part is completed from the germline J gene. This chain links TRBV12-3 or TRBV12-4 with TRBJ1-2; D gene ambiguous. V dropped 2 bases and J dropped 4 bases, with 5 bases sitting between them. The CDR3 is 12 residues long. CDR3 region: CASSLSFYGYTF. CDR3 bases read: TGTGCCAGCAGTTTATCCTTCTATGGC.

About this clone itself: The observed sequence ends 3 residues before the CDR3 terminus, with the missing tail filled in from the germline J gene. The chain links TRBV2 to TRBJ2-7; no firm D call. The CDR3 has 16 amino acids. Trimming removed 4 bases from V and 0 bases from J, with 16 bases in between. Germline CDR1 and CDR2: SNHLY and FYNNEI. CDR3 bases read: TGTGCCAGCAGTGGTTTCCGTACAAAAAGCTCCTACGAG. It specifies CASSGFRTKSSYE. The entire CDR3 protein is CASSGFRTKSSYEQYF.

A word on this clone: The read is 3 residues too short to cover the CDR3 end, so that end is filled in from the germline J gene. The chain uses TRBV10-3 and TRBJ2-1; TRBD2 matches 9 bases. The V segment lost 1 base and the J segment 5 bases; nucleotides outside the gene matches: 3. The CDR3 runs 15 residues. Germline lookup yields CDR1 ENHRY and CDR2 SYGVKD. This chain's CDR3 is CAISEFGLANNEQFF. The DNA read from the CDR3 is TGTGCCATCAGTGAGTTCGGACTAGCGAACAATGAG.

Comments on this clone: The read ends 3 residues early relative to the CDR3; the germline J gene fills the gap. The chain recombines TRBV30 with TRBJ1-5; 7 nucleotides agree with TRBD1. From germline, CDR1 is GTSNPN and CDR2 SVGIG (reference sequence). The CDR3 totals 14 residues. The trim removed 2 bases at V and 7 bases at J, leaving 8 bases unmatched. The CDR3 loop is CAWSSQGRRQPQHF. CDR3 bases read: TGTGCCTGGAGTTCACAGGGGAGGCGGCAGCCC.

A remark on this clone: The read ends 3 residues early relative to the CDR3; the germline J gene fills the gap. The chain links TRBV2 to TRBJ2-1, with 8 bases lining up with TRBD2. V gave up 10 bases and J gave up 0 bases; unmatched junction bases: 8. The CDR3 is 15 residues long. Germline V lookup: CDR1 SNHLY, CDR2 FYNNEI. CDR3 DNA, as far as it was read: TGTGCCACCCGTGGAGGGACTAGCTCCTACAATGAG. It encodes CATRGGTSSYNE. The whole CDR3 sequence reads CATRGGTSSYNEQFF.

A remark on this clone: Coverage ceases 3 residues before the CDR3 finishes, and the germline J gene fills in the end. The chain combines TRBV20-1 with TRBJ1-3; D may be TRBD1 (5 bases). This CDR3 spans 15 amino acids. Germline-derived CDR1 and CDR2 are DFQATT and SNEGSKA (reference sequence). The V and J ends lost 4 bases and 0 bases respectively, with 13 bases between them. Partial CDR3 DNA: TGCAGTGCTATTGACCTAGACAGCTCTGGAAACACC. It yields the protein CSAIDLDSSGNT. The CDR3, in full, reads CSAIDLDSSGNTIYF.

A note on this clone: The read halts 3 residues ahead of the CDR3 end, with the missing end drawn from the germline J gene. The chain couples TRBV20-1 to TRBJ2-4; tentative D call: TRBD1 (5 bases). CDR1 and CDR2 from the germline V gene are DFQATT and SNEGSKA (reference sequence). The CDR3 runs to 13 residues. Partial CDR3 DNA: TGCAGTGCTAGAGGGGGCCTGGGTCAGCCT. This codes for CSARGGLGQP. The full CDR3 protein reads CSARGGLGQPQYF.

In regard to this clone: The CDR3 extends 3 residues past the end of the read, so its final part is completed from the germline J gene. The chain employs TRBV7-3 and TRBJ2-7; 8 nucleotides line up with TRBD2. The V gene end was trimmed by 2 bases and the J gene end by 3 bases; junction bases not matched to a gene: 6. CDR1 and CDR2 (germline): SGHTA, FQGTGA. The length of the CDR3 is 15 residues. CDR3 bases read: TGTGCCAGCAGCTTACAGACTAGCGAAATCTACGAG. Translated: CASSLQTSEIYE. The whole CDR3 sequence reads CASSLQTSEIYEQYF. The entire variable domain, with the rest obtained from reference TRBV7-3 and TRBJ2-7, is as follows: GAGVSQTPSNKVTEKGKYVELRCDPISGHTALYWYRQSLGQGPEFLIYFQGTGAADDSGLPNDRFFAVRPEGSVSTLKIQRTERGDSAVYLCASSLQTSEIYEQYFGPGTRLTVT.

The part of the CDR3 DNA that was read is TGTGCCAGCACCAGAGGCGGGAAGACG. Its protein product is CASTRGGKT. The entire CDR3 protein reads CASTRGGKTQYF. The chain recombines TRBV5-6 with TRBJ2-3, with D maybe TRBD2 (6 bases). The read is 3 residues too short to cover the CDR3 end, so that end is filled in from the germline J gene. Germline lookup yields CDR1 SGHDT and CDR2 YYEEEE. This CDR3 has 12 residues.

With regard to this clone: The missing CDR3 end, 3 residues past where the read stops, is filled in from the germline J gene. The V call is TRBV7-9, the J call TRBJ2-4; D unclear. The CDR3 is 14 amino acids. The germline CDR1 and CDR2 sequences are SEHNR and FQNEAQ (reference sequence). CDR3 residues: CASSLGFVGHGQYF. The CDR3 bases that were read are TGTGCCAGCAGCTTAGGCTTTGTTGGCCATGGT.

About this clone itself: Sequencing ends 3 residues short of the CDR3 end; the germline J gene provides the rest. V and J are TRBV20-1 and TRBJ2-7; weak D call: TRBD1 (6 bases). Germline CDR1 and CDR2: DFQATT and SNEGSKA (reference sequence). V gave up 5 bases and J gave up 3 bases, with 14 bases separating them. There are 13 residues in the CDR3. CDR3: CSADEGDHYEQYF. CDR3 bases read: TGCAGTGCTGATGAGGGGGATCACTACGAG.

The covered CDR3 bases are TGTGCCAGCAGCCAAGATGGGACAGCTAATGAAAAA. The encoded protein is CASSQDGTANEK. The complete CDR3 reads CASSQDGTANEKLFF. This chain connects TRBV4-2 to TRBJ1-4, with 7 positions matching TRBD1. The read terminates 3 residues before the CDR3 end, so the remaining end is supplied by the germline J gene. The CDR3 contains 15 residues. The V and J ends lost 0 bases and 3 bases, in that order; junction bases with no gene match: 1. Germline CDR1 is LGHNA and CDR2 is YNFKEQ.

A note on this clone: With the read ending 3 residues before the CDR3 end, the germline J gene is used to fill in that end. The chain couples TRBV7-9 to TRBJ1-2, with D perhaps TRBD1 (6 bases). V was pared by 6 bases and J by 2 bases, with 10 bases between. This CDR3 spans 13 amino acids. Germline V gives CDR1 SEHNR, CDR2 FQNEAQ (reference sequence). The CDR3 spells CASRAQGNYGYTF. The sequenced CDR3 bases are TGTGCCAGCAGGGCCCAGGGGAACTATGGC.

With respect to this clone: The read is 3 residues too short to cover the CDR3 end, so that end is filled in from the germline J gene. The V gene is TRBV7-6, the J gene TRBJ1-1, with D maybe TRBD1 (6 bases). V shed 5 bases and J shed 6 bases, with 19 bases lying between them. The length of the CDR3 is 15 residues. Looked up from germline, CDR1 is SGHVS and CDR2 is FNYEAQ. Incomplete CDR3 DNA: TGTGCCAGCAGCCCCTCCGCCGGGACAATCCCTGAA. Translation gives CASSPSAGTIPE. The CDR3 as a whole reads CASSPSAGTIPEAFF. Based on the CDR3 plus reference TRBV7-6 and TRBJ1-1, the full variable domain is GAGVSQSPRYKVTKRGQDVALRCDPISGHVSLYWYRQALGQGPEFLTYFNYEAQQDKSGLPNDRFSAERPEGSISTLTIQRTEQRDSAMYRCASSPSAGTIPEAFFGQGTRLTVV.